One sample yielded the 28 T cell receptor beta chains listed below, sequenced in a study of T cell repertoires in cytomegalovirus infection. Their antigens are not known. TCRdb fed the reads into MiXCR, producing one record per CDR3 protein. Of 300,000 or so distinct CDR3 sequences listed, roughly 25% are singletons. The sequenced sample was cultured PBMCs, obtained from culture after CMV antigen stimulation. The receptors were gathered from a human donor in good health (CMV status not recorded). Some clones in this sample may be carry-over from other donors' samples.

This chain connects TRBV6-1 to TRBJ2-7, with a possible D match to TRBD1 (7 bases). The CDR3 has 17 amino acids. CDR1 and CDR2 from the germline V gene are MNHNS and SASEGT. Trimming left V 5 bases short and J 2 bases short, with 22 bases between. CDR3 DNA sequence: TGTGCCAGCAGTAACCTTCCGGCGGGACAGCGCACCTACGAGCAGTACTTC. It encodes CASSNLPAGQRTYEQYF.

J is TRBJ1-2 and V is TRBV20-1; the D is unclear. This CDR3 has 16 amino acids. Germline V CDR1 and CDR2: DFQATT, SNEGSKA (reference sequence). V was clipped by 0 bases and J by 4 bases, with 18 bases between them. Written as DNA, the CDR3 is TGCAGTGCTAGAGATTCCTCCGTAACACGGGGCTATGGCTACACCTTC. Its protein is CSARDSSVTRGYGYTF.

The chain combines TRBV12-3 or TRBV12-4 with TRBJ1-2; D unresolved. The CDR3 sequence is 13 residues long. Trimming removed 3 bases at V and 8 bases at J, with 13 bases between. CDR3 in DNA: TGTGCCAGCAGTTTCGTCCGAGGTCTCGGCTACACCTTC. It specifies CASSFVRGLGYTF.

This clonotype was counted a few times. V usage is TRBV19 and J usage is TRBJ2-2; maybe TRBD2 (6 bases). Germline values: CDR1 LNHDA, CDR2 SQIVND (reference sequence). The V end lost 3 bases, the J end lost 8 bases, and 13 bases lay between the germline ends. The CDR3 extends over 14 amino acids. The CDR3 region has the DNA TGTGCCAGTAGTATCGGGGGTCTGTCTGGGGAGCTGTTTTTT. The encoded protein is CASSIGGLSGELFF.

CDR3 DNA sequence: TGCGCCAGCAGCCAAGAGACAGCGGGAGCGTACAATGAGCAGTTCTTC. Amino acid sequence: CASSQETAGAYNEQFF. This sequence joins TRBV4-1 and TRBJ2-1; 8 nucleotides agree with TRBD2. The junction had 5 bases not matched to a gene; V was cut back by 0 bases and J by 4 bases. Germline loops: CDR1 MGHRA, CDR2 YSYEKL. This CDR3 spans 16 amino acids.

The chain has TRBV7-2 and TRBJ1-5; possible D gene TRBD1, 5 bases. CDR1 is SGHTA, CDR2 FQGNSA, per germline. Trimming took 5 bases from V and 7 from J, leaving 15 bases between them. This CDR3 comprises 14 residues. The CDR3 DNA sequence: TGTGCCAGCAGCCCATACGGGGCATGGCAGCCCCAGCATTTT. Its protein is CASSPYGAWQPQHF.

The CDR3 DNA reads as TGTGCCAGCAGTGAAGCAAGGACTAGCGGCTACCTGGGCGGGGCCAACGTCCTGACTTTC. Encoded protein: CASSEARTSGYLGGANVLTF. The V call is TRBV2, the J call TRBJ2-6; 10 bases are shared with TRBD2. Germline assignment: CDR1 SNHLY and CDR2 FYNNEI. The CDR3 has 20 amino acids. With V trimmed by 0 bases and J by 4 bases, 12 bases remained unmatched.

V gene TRBV6-5 combines with J gene TRBJ2-7; tentative D call: TRBD1 (5 bases). This CDR3 has 14 amino acids. Germline V gene sequence: CDR1 MNHEY, CDR2 SVGAGI. V was cut by 2 bases and J by 2 bases, with 10 bases left in between. CDR3 region: CASSYTGSTYEQYF. CDR3 nucleotide sequence: TGTGCCAGCAGTTACACAGGTTCAACCTACGAGCAGTACTTC.

This clonotype was counted between two and nine times. The gene calls are TRBV5-1 and TRBJ2-1; 7 bases are shared with TRBD2. CDR1 SGHRS and CDR2 YFSETQ come from the germline V gene. The J segment lost 7 bases and the V segment lost 1 base, leaving 8 bases of the junction unmatched. This CDR3 comprises 15 residues. DNA of the CDR3: TGCGCCAGCAGCTTGAATTCGGGAGCGGGGAATGAGCAGTTCTTC. Translated, it gives CASSLNSGAGNEQFF.

The chain uses TRBV10-3 and TRBJ2-7; 8 bases line up with TRBD1. The CDR3 is 13 amino acids. Looked up from germline, CDR1 is ENHRY and CDR2 is SYGVKD. V lost 11 bases, J lost 1 base, and 7 bases stayed unmatched. The CDR3 sequence is CAAWTGRSYEQYF. CDR3 coding DNA: TGTGCCGCCTGGACAGGGAGATCCTACGAGCAGTACTTC.

The chain links TRBV7-2 to TRBJ1-1; D gene unclear. Looked up from germline, CDR1 is SGHTA and CDR2 is FQGNSA. Trimming took 6 bases from V and 2 from J, leaving 4 bases between them. The CDR3 is 11 amino acids. The CDR3 region is CASRINTEAFF. CDR3 in DNA: TGTGCCAGCAGGATCAACACTGAAGCTTTCTTT.

This clonotype was observed a handful of times. This sequence joins TRBV4-1 and TRBJ2-7, with TRBD2 as a possible D gene (6 bases). Germline loops: CDR1 MGHRA, CDR2 YSYEKL. The CDR3 loop spans 16 amino acids. V was pared by 1 base and J by 3 bases, with 16 bases between. The CDR3 sequence: CASSQVLASEYYEQYF. CDR3 in DNA: TGCGCCAGCAGCCAAGTGTTGGCTAGCGAGTACTACGAGCAGTACTTC.

V is TRBV28 and J is TRBJ2-1; 8 bases map to TRBD2. The CDR3 runs 14 residues. The trim removed 5 bases at V and 9 bases at J, leaving 9 bases unmatched. The germline gives CDR1 MDHEN, CDR2 SYDVKM. CDR3 sequence (DNA): TGTGCCAGCAGTCCCAACCTCGGACTAGCTGAGCAGTTCTTC. The encoded protein is CASSPNLGLAEQFF.

In this sample, this clonotype turned up a few times. DNA of the CDR3: TGCAGTGCTAGTTCGGCACAGCGCAGCACAGATACGCAGTATTTT. This encodes CSASSAQRSTDTQYF. J is TRBJ2-3 and V is TRBV20-1; D unclear. Germline CDR1 reads DFQATT; CDR2 reads SNEGSKA (reference sequence). V was shortened by 3 bases and J by 0 bases, with 13 bases between the two germline ends. The CDR3 spans 15 residues.

This clonotype was found a few times. The J gene is TRBJ1-1, the V gene TRBV6-8; the match to TRBD1 covers 8 bases. The V and J ends lost 5 bases and 0 bases, in that order; junction bases with no gene match: 20. The length of the CDR3 is 20 residues. Germline CDR1 and CDR2: MNHGY and SAAAGT. The CDR3 DNA sequence: TGTGCCAGCAGTACCCGCGGGACAGGTTCGGTTTTTGGAGTGAACACTGAAGCTTTCTTT. Residues: CASSTRGTGSVFGVNTEAFF.

This rearrangement joins TRBV12-3 or TRBV12-4 to TRBJ2-5; D is undetermined. The CDR3 consists of 13 residues. V was clipped by 5 bases and J by 4 bases, with 11 bases between them. The CDR3 DNA is TGTGCCAGCAGTGTAGGTTTAGGAGAGACCCAGTACTTC. Its protein is CASSVGLGETQYF.

J is TRBJ2-1 and V is TRBV4-2; possible D gene TRBD1, 5 bases. The CDR3 contains 17 residues. V was pared by 0 bases and J by 7 bases, with 19 bases between. CDR1 LGHNA and CDR2 YNFKEQ come from the germline V gene. CDR3 sequence reads: CASSQEVPGPLRNEQFF. CDR3 coding DNA: TGTGCCAGCAGCCAAGAGGTTCCAGGGCCCCTTAGGAATGAGCAGTTCTTC.

A few counts support this clonotype. The chain employs TRBV19 and TRBJ2-2; no reliable D call. The CDR3 extends over 13 amino acids. Germline CDR1 and CDR2: LNHDA and SQIVND (reference sequence). The V and J ends lost 1 base and 2 bases respectively, with 2 bases between them. The CDR3 coding sequence is TGTGCCAGTAGTATAGGAAACACCGGGGAGCTGTTTTTT. Translated: CASSIGNTGELFF.

The V call is TRBV2, the J call TRBJ1-5; 9 nucleotides match TRBD1. With V trimmed by 0 bases and J by 4 bases, 1 base remained unmatched. The germline CDR1 and CDR2 sequences are SNHLY and FYNNEI. The CDR3 runs to 15 residues. CDR3 region: CASSEAGTGNQPQHF. DNA of the CDR3: TGTGCCAGCAGTGAAGCAGGGACAGGGAATCAGCCCCAGCATTTT.

This clonotype was observed a handful of times. V gene TRBV5-1 combines with J gene TRBJ2-2; 10 bases are a match to TRBD2. V shed 5 bases and J 6 bases; nucleotides not matched to a gene: 7. Germline V gene lookup returns CDR1 SGHRS and CDR2 YFSETQ. The CDR3 contains 15 residues. The CDR3, as DNA: TGCGCCAGCAGACGGAGCGGGAGGGAACCCGGGGAGCTGTTTTTT. This codes for CASRRSGREPGELFF.

V gene TRBV6-5 combines with J gene TRBJ1-2, with a tentative D call TRBD1 (5 bases). Deletions cut 4 bases from V and 3 bases from J, with 12 bases between. Germline CDR1 MNHEY, CDR2 SVGAGI. CDR3 length: 14 amino acids. CDR3 sequence (DNA): TGTGCCAGCAGTTTTGGCGGGACGCACTATGGCTACACCTTC. Its protein product is CASSFGGTHYGYTF.

V and J are TRBV6-2 or TRBV6-3 and TRBJ2-1; 14 nucleotides match TRBD2. V was clipped by 0 bases and J by 0 bases; unmatched bases: 10. This CDR3 has 21 residues. CDR1 and CDR2 (germline): MNHEY, SVGEGT. Here the CDR3 DNA reads TGTGCCAGCAGTTACTCGCTTCGCGGGACTAGCGGGAGTGGCTCCTACAATGAGCAGTTCTTC. Encoded protein: CASSYSLRGTSGSGSYNEQFF.

This clonotype was counted ten times or more. The rearrangement joins TRBV7-2 to TRBJ2-3; D gene unclear. V dropped 3 bases and J dropped 2 bases, with 12 bases sitting between them. CDR1 SGHTA and CDR2 FQGNSA come from the germline V gene. The CDR3 has 15 residues. The CDR3 DNA is TGTGCCAGCAGCTTTATCACGGGTTCCACAGATACGCAGTATTTT. Protein product: CASSFITGSTDTQYF.

This chain links TRBV28 with TRBJ1-1; unclear D gene. Germline V lookup: CDR1 MDHEN, CDR2 SYDVKM. The V end lost 3 bases, the J end lost 0 bases, and 17 bases lay between the germline ends. The CDR3 sequence is 17 residues long. The CDR3 DNA follows: TGTGCCAGCAGTTTTCAACCACCGTGGGAATTGAACACTGAAGCTTTCTTT. Translation: CASSFQPPWELNTEAFF.

The chain carries TRBV4-1 and TRBJ1-4; no definite D call. The CDR3 length is 13 residues. Germline-derived CDR1 and CDR2 are MGHRA and YSYEKL. Trimming shortened V by 1 base and J by 7 bases, and 7 bases separated the two germline ends. The CDR3 coding sequence is TGCGCCAGCAGCCAAGTGGCCGGTGAAAAACTGTTTTTT. It yields the protein CASSQVAGEKLFF.

This clonotype has just a few counts. V usage is TRBV3-1 and J usage is TRBJ2-7; D is possibly TRBD2 (6 bases). Trimming pared 1 base from V and 2 bases from J, leaving 12 bases between. CDR1 and CDR2 from the germline V gene are LGHDT and YNNKEL (reference sequence). CDR3 length: 15 residues. CDR3 sequence: CASSQGGGATYEQYF. The DNA of the CDR3 is TGTGCCAGCAGCCAAGGAGGCGGGGCGACCTACGAGCAGTACTTC.

The chain uses TRBV7-8 and TRBJ2-3; no reliable D call. This CDR3 spans 15 amino acids. The germline gives CDR1 SGHVS, CDR2 FQNEAQ. The ends were cut back, 5 bases at V and 2 bases at J, with 14 bases in the middle. CDR3 region: CASSPPRAVTDTQYF. The CDR3 DNA reads as TGTGCCAGCAGCCCCCCCCGGGCGGTCACAGATACGCAGTATTTT.

This clonotype was seen at least ten times. This CDR3 reads CASSLRLPGTYHNTGELFF. The CDR3 DNA sequence: TGTGCCAGCAGCTTAAGACTCCCGGGGACATATCACAACACCGGGGAGCTGTTTTTT. This chain connects TRBV7-6 to TRBJ2-2, with a tentative D call TRBD1 (6 bases). V lost 2 bases and J 2 bases, leaving 21 bases between the germline ends. Germline lookup yields CDR1 SGHVS and CDR2 FNYEAQ. This CDR3 region has 19 residues.